The sequence of this T cell receptor beta chain was determined in a study of T cells in Graves' hyperthyroidism and ophthalmopathy. Study-wide results and caveats: Before onset, by a median of around 6.4 months, the model predicted ophthalmopathy.

The length of the CDR3 is 13 residues. Germline-derived CDR1 and CDR2 are SQVTM and ANQGSEA. Trimming at V came to 8 bases and at J to 2 bases, leaving 8 bases not matched to a gene. The investigators amplified TCR beta CDR3 regions from RNA transcripts. The HTBI set primed first-round TCR CDR3 RT-PCR. Each CDR3 protein is one row after TCRdb ran MiXCR on the multiplex PCR reads. The sample lists a few hundred thousand distinct CDR3 sequences; over 35% were seen once. Regarding this clonotype: The antigen remains unidentified.

The TCR was taken from an adult woman with Graves' disease, either hyperthyroidism or ophthalmopathy (not recorded which). Sequenced input: peripheral blood or thyroid tissue (not recorded which). The rearrangement uses TRBV29-1 and TRBJ2-7; 8 bases agree with TRBD1. Here the CDR3 DNA reads TGCAGCAGTCAGGGGGCGGCCGCCTACGAGCAGTACTTC. It translates to CSSQGAAAYEQYF.